This T cell receptor (beta chain) comes out of a study of blood T cell repertoires in COVID-19. Study-level information: Nucleic acid was either cDNA or gDNA, and it came from T cells, B-cell-depleted T cells, or PBMCs.

Method: immunoSEQ multiplex PCR; TCRdb's copy keeps in-frame clones and lacks some. The sample shows fewer than 300,000 clones, roughly 88% of them seen only once. The CDR3 length is 13 residues. V gave up 1 base and J gave up 11 bases, with 14 bases separating them. The germline CDR1 and CDR2 sequences are SGHTA and FQGNSA. Participants spanned ages about 18 to 95 years and resided in roughly 26 US areas. Clinical history as reported by participants underpinned cohort assignment. The receptor's source is a woman aged 25 to 39 who had recovered from COVID-19. The V gene is TRBV7-2, the J gene TRBJ1-1; D is unresolved. Material: PBMCs or T cells enriched from blood (not recorded which). CDR3 loop: CASSLVIADGAFF. CDR3 in DNA: TGTGCCAGCAGCTTAGTTATCGCCGACGGGGCTTTCTTT.